The 19 T cell receptor beta chains in this list originate from one sample, sequenced in a study of blood T cell repertoires in COVID-19. Only in-frame clones appear in the TCRdb table, and some are missing; sequencing was by immunoSEQ multiplex PCR. This table holds 430,000 or so clones, roughly 88% found once. The material sequenced was PBMCs or T cells enriched from blood (not recorded which). These receptors came from a woman between 35 and 50 years old who had recovered from COVID-19.

This chain joins TRBV10-3 and TRBJ1-3; no definite D call. The CDR3 is 13 residues long. Per germline, CDR1 ENHRY and CDR2 SYGVKD. V was trimmed by 8 bases and J by 5 bases, leaving 13 bases between them. Written as DNA, the CDR3 is TGTGCCATCGTAGCGGGTTCAAGAAACACCATATATTTT. Translation gives CAIVAGSRNTIYF.

The chain carries TRBV9 and TRBJ1-2; no definite D call. The V gene lost 4 bases and the J gene lost 7 bases, with 23 bases spanning the gap. This CDR3 is 16 amino acids long. CDR1 and CDR2 (germline): SGDLS, YYNGEE. Written as DNA, the CDR3 is TGTGCCAGCAGCCCCCGCCCTGTCGGAGGATTTTTTGGCTACACCTTC. Amino acid sequence: CASSPRPVGGFFGYTF.

J is TRBJ2-2 and V is TRBV3-1 (or the pseudogene TRBV3-2), with 9 bases lining up with TRBD1. The J segment lost 9 bases and the V segment lost 1 base, leaving 9 bases of the junction unmatched. The V gene's germline CDR1 is LGHDT and CDR2 YNNKEL (reference sequence). The CDR3 consists of 16 residues. The CDR3 DNA follows: TGTGCCAGCAGCCAAGGGCTAACAGGGGGCGTGAGGGAGCTGTTTTTT. Translated, it gives CASSQGLTGGVRELFF.

The chain combines TRBV6-4 with TRBJ2-2; D is perhaps TRBD1 (5 bases). With 9 bases removed from V and 5 bases from J, the gap between germline ends came to 13 bases. Germline V lookup: CDR1 MRHNA, CDR2 SNTAGT. This CDR3 has 13 amino acids. CDR3 in amino acids: CASRSGSTGELFF. In DNA form, the CDR3 reads TGTGCCAGTAGATCAGGGTCGACCGGGGAGCTGTTTTTT.

The chain carries TRBV19 and TRBJ2-1; perhaps TRBD2 as D (6 bases). Between the trimmed V and J ends, which lost 2 bases and 2 bases, there was a span of 10 bases. This CDR3 has 15 amino acids. The germline gives CDR1 LNHDA, CDR2 SQIVND (reference sequence). The CDR3 DNA follows: TGTGCCAGTAGTATACGGGGGAGGACCTACAATGAGCAGTTCTTC. Amino acid sequence: CASSIRGRTYNEQFF.

The chain recombines TRBV6-5 with TRBJ1-5; 11 bases are a match to TRBD1. The CDR3 sequence is 12 residues long. The ends lost 8 bases at V and 8 bases at J; junction bases unmatched: 2. Germline V gene lookup returns CDR1 MNHEY and CDR2 SVGAGI. CDR3 protein: CASGTGGKPQHF. In DNA form, the CDR3 reads TGTGCCAGCGGGACAGGGGGAAAGCCCCAGCATTTT.

The CDR3 is CASSLGLAGVGDEQFF. The CDR3 region has the DNA TGTGCCAGCAGCTTAGGACTAGCGGGCGTGGGGGATGAGCAGTTCTTC. V is TRBV7-9 and J is TRBJ2-1; 10 nucleotides line up with TRBD2. With 1 base clipped from V and 8 bases from J, the junction kept 8 bases outside the gene matches. This CDR3 is built from 16 residues. From germline, CDR1 is SEHNR and CDR2 FQNEAQ (reference sequence).

The V and J genes are TRBV11-2 and TRBJ2-1; 10 nucleotides agree with TRBD1. CDR3 length equals 18 residues. J gave up 4 bases and V 3 bases, and 12 bases lay outside the gene matches. Germline CDR1 and CDR2: SGHAT and FQNNGV. The CDR3 region has the DNA TGTGCCAGCAGCTTTCAGGTTGGACAGGGGGGTAGTTACAATGAGCAGTTCTTC. Its translation: CASSFQVGQGGSYNEQFF.

This sequence joins TRBV6-1 and TRBJ2-5; tentative D call: TRBD2 (5 bases). The CDR3 length is 14 residues. Germline CDR1 MNHNS, CDR2 SASEGT. V lost 2 bases, J lost 5 bases, and 12 bases lay in between. DNA for the CDR3: TGTGCCAGCAGTGAAAGGGCGGGCCCCGAGACCCAGTACTTC. Its translation is CASSERAGPETQYF.

With regard to this clone: In the same sample, other DNA sequences code for this CDR3. The chain recombines TRBV18 with TRBJ2-6; TRBD1 is a possible D gene (6 bases). CDR1 is KGHSH and CDR2 is LQKENI in the germline V gene. V shed 3 bases and J shed 0 bases, with 6 bases lying between them. The CDR3 has 15 amino acids. Written as DNA, the CDR3 is TGTGCCAGCTCACCGGGGGCCTCTGGGGCCAACGTCCTGACTTTC. It encodes CASSPGASGANVLTF.

In nucleotides, the CDR3 is TGTGCCAGCAGCCTAACTAGCGGGAGACGCGAGCAGTACTTC. It is translated as CASSLTSGRREQYF. The chain joins TRBV7-2 to TRBJ2-7; 11 nucleotides agree with TRBD2. V shed 5 bases and J 6 bases; nucleotides not matched to a gene: 6. The germline V gene encodes CDR1 SGHTA and CDR2 FQGNSA. This CDR3 contains 14 residues.

This clone was recorded only once. V is TRBV7-9 and J is TRBJ1-2, with no clear D. Trimming pared 2 bases from V and 6 bases from J, leaving 16 bases between. The V gene's germline CDR1 is SEHNR and CDR2 FQNEAQ (reference sequence). CDR3 length: 15 amino acids. In nucleotides, the CDR3 is TGTGCCAGCAGCTTATTTCTCGGTTCCGCTGATGGCTACACCTTC. Translating gives CASSLFLGSADGYTF.

The count of this clone is one. The chain has TRBV18 and TRBJ2-5; TRBD2 might be the D (6 bases). This CDR3 has 16 residues. Trimming pared 3 bases from V and 4 bases from J, leaving 18 bases between. Germline V gene sequence: CDR1 KGHSH, CDR2 LQKENI. CDR3 loop: CASSPLITGGSETQYF. CDR3 in DNA: TGTGCCAGCTCACCCTTAATTACCGGGGGATCAGAGACCCAGTACTTC.

The chain couples TRBV5-1 to TRBJ2-7; the match to TRBD2 covers 13 bases. The V and J ends lost 4 bases and 5 bases, in that order; junction bases with no gene match: 6. This CDR3 comprises 15 residues. The germline V gene has CDR1 SGHRS and CDR2 YFSETQ. As DNA, the CDR3 is TGCGCCAGCAGCAGGACTAGCGGGAGTACTAACGAGCAGTACTTC. Amino acids: CASSRTSGSTNEQYF.

V and J are TRBV18 and TRBJ2-4; 15 bases match TRBD2. The CDR3 has 22 amino acids. The ends lost 2 bases at V and 0 bases at J; junction bases unmatched: 14. CDR1 and CDR2 (germline): KGHSH, LQKENI. In DNA form, the CDR3 reads TGTGCCAGCTCACCAGGCCCCCCCGGACTAGCGGGAGGGACAATAGCCAAAAACATTCAGTACTTC. Amino acids: CASSPGPPGLAGGTIAKNIQYF.

This rearrangement joins TRBV12-5 to TRBJ2-6, with D unclear. Germline values: CDR1 LGHNT, CDR2 FRNRAP. V shed 8 bases and J shed 0 bases, with 5 bases lying between them. The CDR3 runs 13 residues. For the CDR3, the DNA is TGTGCTAGTCTAGGCTCTGGGGCCAACGTCCTGACTTTC. It encodes CASLGSGANVLTF. Drawing the rest from reference TRBV12-5 and TRBJ2-6, the complete variable domain is DARVTQTPRHKVTEMGQEVTMRCQPILGHNTVFWYRQTMMQGLELLAYFRNRAPLDDSGMPKDRFSAEMPDATLATLKIQPSEPRDSAVYFCASLGSGANVLTFGAGSRLTVL.

This sequence joins TRBV4-3 and TRBJ2-1; TRBD2 agrees at 10 bases. Looked up from germline, CDR1 is LGHNA and CDR2 is YSLEER. The CDR3 extends over 17 amino acids. Trimming at V came to 3 bases and at J to 0 bases, leaving 5 bases not matched to a gene. The CDR3 is CASSHRTSGGSYNEQFF. Written as DNA, the CDR3 is TGCGCCAGCAGCCATAGGACTAGCGGAGGCTCCTACAATGAGCAGTTCTTC.

This chain joins TRBV29-1 and TRBJ2-1; 7 bases agree with TRBD2. The germline CDR1 and CDR2 sequences are SQVTM and ANQGSEA. This CDR3 is 13 amino acids long. V gave up 3 bases and J gave up 4 bases; unmatched junction bases: 3. The DNA for the CDR3 is TGCAGCGTTGATTCTAGCGGATACAATGAGCAGTTCTTC. It translates to CSVDSSGYNEQFF.

J is TRBJ2-3 and V is TRBV6-5; 9 positions agree with TRBD2. Germline CDR1 and CDR2: MNHEY and SVGAGI. The J segment lost 2 bases and the V segment lost 6 bases, leaving 6 bases of the junction unmatched. The CDR3 totals 15 residues. This chain's CDR3 is CASRDLAGSTDTQYF. The CDR3 bases are TGTGCCAGCAGGGATCTAGCGGGATCCACAGATACGCAGTATTTT.